The rows below give T cell receptor beta chains drawn from one sample of a study of blood T cell repertoires in COVID-19. TCRdb's copy holds only in-frame clones and misses some; the assay was immunoSEQ multiplex PCR. The sample carries roughly 290,000 clones, around 87% recorded once. Sequenced sample: peripheral blood. These receptor sequences come from a woman aged 25 to 39 who had recovered from COVID-19. The CDR3 runs from the conserved cysteine through the conserved F or W. A D gene is named only where the DNA matches it firmly. Size tells how often a clone was seen (once, few, many) or the class of an expanded clone, and some rows leave it out.

V gene	clone size	D gene	J gene	CDR3 DNA	CDR3 protein
TRBV5-6	few	NA	TRBJ2-7	TGTGCCACCATACTCAACCTACTGCGATACGAGCAGTACTTC	CATILNLLRYEQYF
TRBV6-5	NA	NA	TRBJ1-1	TGTGCCAGCAGCCGAGGGACAAAGGGGGACACTGAAGCTTTCTTT	CASSRGTKGDTEAFF
TRBV5-1	NA	NA	TRBJ1-2	TGCGCCAGCATCACAGCGGCCCGCACCTTC	CASITAARTF
TRBV3-1/TRBV3-2	few	NA	TRBJ1-2	TGTGCCAGCAGCCAAGGACTCTCAGGGTATGGCTACACCTTC	CASSQGLSGYGYTF
TRBV18	NA	NA	TRBJ2-7	TGTGCCAGCTCACCACTCCGGTCTTACGAGCAGTACTTC	CASSPLRSYEQYF
TRBV27	once	TRBD2	TRBJ2-1	TGTGCCAGCAGCCAGACGGCGGGAGCCCACAATGAGCAGTTCTTC	CASSQTAGAHNEQFF
TRBV12-3/TRBV12-4	NA	TRBD1	TRBJ1-2	TGTGCCAGCAGTGTTGACAGGGTCCAGGGCTACACCTTC	CASSVDRVQGYTF
TRBV15	NA	TRBD1	TRBJ1-6	TGTGCCACCAGCAGAGAGGGGGACAGGAATTCACCCCTCCACTTT	CATSREGDRNSPLHF
TRBV7-3	NA	TRBD1	TRBJ2-7	TGTGCCAGCAGCTTAACAGGGGGCGCGGGTTACGAGCAGTACTTC	CASSLTGGAGYEQYF
TRBV7-9	NA	NA	TRBJ2-6	TGTGCCAGCCGCTCCCGTGGAGGCGATCTTTCTGGGGCCAACGTCCTGACTTTC	CASRSRGGDLSGANVLTF
TRBV7-9	NA	NA	TRBJ2-3	TGTGCCAGCAGCTCTAGAGGCGAGCCCGATACGCAGTATTTT	CASSSRGEPDTQYF
TRBV19	NA	TRBD1	TRBJ1-4	TGTGCCACTAGCCGCACAGGGGCCGATGAAAAACTGTTTTTT	CATSRTGADEKLFF
TRBV7-2	once	TRBD1	TRBJ2-1	TGTGCCAGCAGCCCCGACAGGGGTTTCTACAATGAGCAGTTCTTC	CASSPDRGFYNEQFF
TRBV29-1	NA	NA	TRBJ1-1	TGCAGCACCCGACAGGTGAACACTGAAGCTTTCTTT	CSTRQVNTEAFF
TRBV2	NA	NA	TRBJ1-2	TGTGCCAGCAGGGCGGAGTATGGCTACACCTTC	CASRAEYGYTF
TRBV27	NA	TRBD1	TRBJ1-2	TGTGCCAGCAGTGTACAGGGGGCGTTGAACTATGGCTACACCTTC	CASSVQGALNYGYTF
TRBV19	NA	TRBD1	TRBJ1-1	TGTGCCAGTAGTCCCAGGACAGGGAGGACTGAAGCTTTCTTT	CASSPRTGRTEAFF
TRBV6-5	NA	TRBD1	TRBJ1-2	TGTGCCAGCAGTTTCCGGGACAGGGTTGACTATGGCTACACCTTC	CASSFRDRVDYGYTF
TRBV5-1	NA	NA	TRBJ2-7	TGCGCCAGCAGCTTCGAGGTCTCGGGGGGCGGCTACGAGCAGTACTTC	CASSFEVSGGGYEQYF
TRBV27	NA	NA	TRBJ2-7	TGTGCCAGCAGTTTATCGGCAGTAACCGAGCAGTACTTC	CASSLSAVTEQYF
TRBV7-2	NA	NA	TRBJ2-7	TGTGCCAGCAGCTTATTCCCCGGAGGGCCCGAGCAGTACTTC	CASSLFPGGPEQYF
TRBV6-5	NA	NA	TRBJ2-7	TGTGCCAGCAGAAATGTAATAGATCACGAGCAGTACTTC	CASRNVIDHEQYF
TRBV5-1	few	TRBD2	TRBJ2-7	TGCGCCAGCAGCCAACCGGGACTAGTAGCCGAGCAGTACTTC	CASSQPGLVAEQYF
TRBV2	NA	TRBD1	TRBJ1-1	TGTGCCAGCACCCAGGGGGCTAGGAACACTGAAGCTTTCTTT	CASTQGARNTEAFF
TRBV7-2	few	NA	TRBJ2-1	TGTGCCAGCAGCTTAGGGGCAGGGAATGAGCAGTTCTTC	CASSLGAGNEQFF
TRBV2	NA	NA	TRBJ1-1	TGTGCCAGCAGTGATAGCCGTCTAAAGGTGGGCACTGAAGCTTTCTTT	CASSDSRLKVGTEAFF
TRBV28	NA	TRBD1	TRBJ1-4	TGTGCCAGCAGTTTATGGGACAGGCTAACTAATGAAAAACTGTTTTTT	CASSLWDRLTNEKLFF
TRBV5-1	NA	NA	TRBJ1-2	TGCGCCAGCAGCTTGCGACAGGCGCCGGATGGCTACACCTTC	CASSLRQAPDGYTF
TRBV9	NA	TRBD1	TRBJ2-1	TGTGCCAGCTCCGGGACAGCTACTGAGCAGTTCTTC	CASSGTATEQFF